The sequence of this T cell receptor (beta chain) was determined in a study of vaccination effects on CD4 cells after COVID-19. Study-wide results and caveats: After vaccination, at late timepoints, clones induced by infection and by vaccine contracted markedly.

Generated by immunoSEQ multiplex PCR, the TCRdb table keeps only in-frame clones and is missing some. This sample has about 33,000 clones; roughly 78% occur once, and the top ten carry about 1.6%. Sequencing followed a ViraFEST assay step that expanded antigen-specific CD4+ T cells with viral peptide pools. A roughly 10-day culture period preceded the isolation of CD4+ T cells. Two-dose vaccination with either BNT162b2 or mRNA-1273 was given to the participants. Both day 3 and day 7 saw half the medium replaced with IL-2 medium. CDR1 is SGHAT, CDR2 FQNNGV, per germline. The CDR3 is 16 amino acids. V lost 4 bases and J lost 2, with 14 bases in between. This clone was seen a single time. What it binds is unknown.

The clonotype was recovered from a human donor who received a COVID-19 vaccine. Some clones in this sample may be carry-over from other donors' samples. The sequences come from CD4+ T cells from PBMCs cultured with HCoV-NL63 spike peptides, collected after COVID-19 vaccination. The V and J genes are TRBV11-2 and TRBJ1-4; maybe TRBD1 (6 bases). The CDR3 sequence: CASSSNTGSTNEKLFF. The CDR3 nucleotides are TGTGCCAGCAGCTCGAATACAGGGTCCACTAATGAAAAACTGTTTTTT.